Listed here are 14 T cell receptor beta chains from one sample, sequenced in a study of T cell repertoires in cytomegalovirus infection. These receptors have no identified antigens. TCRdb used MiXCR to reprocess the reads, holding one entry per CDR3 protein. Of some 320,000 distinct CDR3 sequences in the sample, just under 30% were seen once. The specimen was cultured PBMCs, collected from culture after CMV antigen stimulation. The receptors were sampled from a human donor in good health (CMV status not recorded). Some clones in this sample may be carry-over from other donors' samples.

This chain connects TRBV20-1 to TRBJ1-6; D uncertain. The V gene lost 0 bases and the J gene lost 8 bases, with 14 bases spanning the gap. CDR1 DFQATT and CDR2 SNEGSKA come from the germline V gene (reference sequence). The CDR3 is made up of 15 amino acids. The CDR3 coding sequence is TGCAGTGCTAGAGATGCACGGGCTGGGGATTCACCCCTCCACTTT. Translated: CSARDARAGDSPLHF.

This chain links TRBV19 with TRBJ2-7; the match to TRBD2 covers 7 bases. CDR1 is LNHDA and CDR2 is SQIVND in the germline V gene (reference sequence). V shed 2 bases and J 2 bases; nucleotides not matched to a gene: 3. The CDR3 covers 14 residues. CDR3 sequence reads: CASSITSETYEQYF. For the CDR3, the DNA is TGTGCCAGTAGTATAACTAGCGAGACCTACGAGCAGTACTTC.

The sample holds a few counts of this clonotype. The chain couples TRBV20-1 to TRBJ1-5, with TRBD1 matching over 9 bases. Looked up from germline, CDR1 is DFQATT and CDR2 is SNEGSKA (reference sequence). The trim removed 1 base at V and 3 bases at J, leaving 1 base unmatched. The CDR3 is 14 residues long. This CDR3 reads CSARGQGDNQPQHF. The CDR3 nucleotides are TGCAGTGCTAGAGGACAGGGGGACAATCAGCCCCAGCATTTT.

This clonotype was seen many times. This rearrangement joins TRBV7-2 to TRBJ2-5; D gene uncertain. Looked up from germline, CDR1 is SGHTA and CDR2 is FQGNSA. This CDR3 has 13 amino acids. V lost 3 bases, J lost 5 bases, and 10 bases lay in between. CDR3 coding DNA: TGTGCCAGCAGCTTGGAACCCCCGGAGACCCAGTACTTC. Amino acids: CASSLEPPETQYF.

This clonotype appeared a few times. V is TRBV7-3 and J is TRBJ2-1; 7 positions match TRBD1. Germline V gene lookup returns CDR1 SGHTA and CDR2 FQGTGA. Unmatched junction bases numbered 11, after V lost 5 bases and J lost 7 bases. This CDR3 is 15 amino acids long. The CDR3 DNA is TGTGCCAGCAGCCGAACAGGGGCGCCCCTAAATGAGCAGTTCTTC. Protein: CASSRTGAPLNEQFF.

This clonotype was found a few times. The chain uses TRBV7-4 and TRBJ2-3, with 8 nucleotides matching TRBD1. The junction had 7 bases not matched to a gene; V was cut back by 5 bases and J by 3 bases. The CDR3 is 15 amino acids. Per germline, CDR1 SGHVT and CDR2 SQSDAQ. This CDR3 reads CASSTTGARTDTQYF. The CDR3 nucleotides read TGTGCCAGCAGCACGACAGGGGCCCGGACAGATACGCAGTATTTT. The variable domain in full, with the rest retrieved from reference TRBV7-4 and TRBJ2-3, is GAGVSQSPRYKVAKRGRDVALRCDSISGHVTLYWYRQTLGQGSEVLTYSQSDAQRDKSGRPSGRFSAERPERSVSTLKIQRTEQGDSAVYLCASSTTGARTDTQYFGPGTRLTVL.

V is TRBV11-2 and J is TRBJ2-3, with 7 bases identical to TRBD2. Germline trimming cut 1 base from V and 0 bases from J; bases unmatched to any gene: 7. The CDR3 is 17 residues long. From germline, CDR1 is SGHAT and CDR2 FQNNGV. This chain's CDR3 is CASSLGAASGSTDTQYF. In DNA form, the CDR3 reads TGTGCCAGCAGCTTAGGAGCGGCTAGCGGTAGCACAGATACGCAGTATTTT.

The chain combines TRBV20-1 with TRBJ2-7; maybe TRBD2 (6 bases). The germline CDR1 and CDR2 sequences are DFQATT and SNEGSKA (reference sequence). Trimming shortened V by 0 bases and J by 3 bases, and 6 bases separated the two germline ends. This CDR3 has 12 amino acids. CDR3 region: CSAREGGYEQYF. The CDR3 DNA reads TGCAGTGCTAGAGAGGGGGGCTACGAGCAGTACTTC.

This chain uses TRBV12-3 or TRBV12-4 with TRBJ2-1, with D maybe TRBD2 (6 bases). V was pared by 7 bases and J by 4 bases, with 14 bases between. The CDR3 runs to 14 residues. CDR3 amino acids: CASKKGGVYNEQFF. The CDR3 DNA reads TGTGCCAGCAAAAAAGGAGGGGTGTACAATGAGCAGTTCTTC.

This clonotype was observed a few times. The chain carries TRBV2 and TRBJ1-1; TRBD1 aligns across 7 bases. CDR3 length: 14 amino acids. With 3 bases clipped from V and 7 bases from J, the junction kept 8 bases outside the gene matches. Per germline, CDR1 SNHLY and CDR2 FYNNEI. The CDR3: CASSDLDRRLEAFF. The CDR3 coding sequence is TGTGCCAGCAGTGATTTGGACAGGAGACTTGAAGCTTTCTTT.

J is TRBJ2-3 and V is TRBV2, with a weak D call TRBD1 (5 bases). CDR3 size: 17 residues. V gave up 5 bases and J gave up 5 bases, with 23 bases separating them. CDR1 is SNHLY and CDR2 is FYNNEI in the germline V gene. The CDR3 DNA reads TGTGCCAGCAGTCCCCTCCCAGGGATCCGAGTCAGAGATACGCAGTATTTT. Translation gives CASSPLPGIRVRDTQYF.

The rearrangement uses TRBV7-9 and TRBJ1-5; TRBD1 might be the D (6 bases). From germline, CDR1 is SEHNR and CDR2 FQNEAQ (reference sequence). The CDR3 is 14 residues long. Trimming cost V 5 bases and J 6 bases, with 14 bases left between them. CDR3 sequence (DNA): TGTGCCAGCAGCACCGGACAGAAACTTCAGCCCCAGCATTTT. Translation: CASSTGQKLQPQHF.

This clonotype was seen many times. In DNA, the CDR3 is TGCAGTGCTAGAACGCAAGAGGAGGGTAACTACGAGCAGTACTTC. Translated, it gives CSARTQEEGNYEQYF. V gene TRBV20-1 combines with J gene TRBJ2-7; weak D call: TRBD2 (6 bases). The V gene lost 2 bases and the J gene lost 3 bases, with 17 bases spanning the gap. Germline values: CDR1 DFQATT, CDR2 SNEGSKA (reference sequence). The CDR3 is 15 residues long.

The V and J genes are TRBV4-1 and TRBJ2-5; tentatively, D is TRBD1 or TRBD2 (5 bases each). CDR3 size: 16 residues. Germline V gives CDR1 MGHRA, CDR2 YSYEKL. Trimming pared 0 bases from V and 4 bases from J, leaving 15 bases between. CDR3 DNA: TGCGCCAGCAGCCAAGAGCCAGGGAGCGTAGGAGAGACCCAGTACTTC. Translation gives CASSQEPGSVGETQYF.